This T cell receptor beta chain was obtained from a study of cytomegalovirus exposure and HLA in healthy donors. The PCR ran on 60 Vbeta and 13 Jbeta primers. The repertoire was sequenced with immunoSEQ multiplex PCR; TCRdb's copy has only in-frame clones and lacks some. The table has 120,000 or so clones, roughly 78% seen once. Germline V gives CDR1 PRHDT, CDR2 FYEKMQ (reference sequence). This CDR3 has 16 residues. Unmatched junction bases numbered 9, after V lost 5 bases and J lost 7 bases. This receptor was taken from a man younger than 45 in good health and CMV-seronegative. The sample comprised PBMCs. This chain uses TRBV13 with TRBJ2-1; 12 bases agree with TRBD2. CDR3: CASSPETSGSINEQFF. The DNA of the CDR3 is TGTGCCAGCAGCCCTGAGACTAGCGGGAGTATAAATGAGCAGTTCTTC.